One and the same sample provided the 21 T cell receptor beta chains below, sequenced in a study of cytomegalovirus exposure and HLA in healthy donors. 60 Vbeta and 13 Jbeta primers were used in PCR. The assay was immunoSEQ multiplex PCR, and TCRdb's table has in-frame clones only and misses some. Altogether under 200,000 clones are present, roughly 82% being singletons, with the ten largest covering approximately 0.55%. The sequenced material came from PBMCs. These receptors were obtained from a woman between 45 and 60 years old in good health and CMV-seronegative.

The chain is built from TRBV6-6 and TRBJ1-1; tentative D call: TRBD1 (5 bases). The germline V and J ends were trimmed by 0 bases and 3 bases, with 14 bases remaining between them. Looked up from germline, CDR1 is MNHNY and CDR2 is SVGAGI (reference sequence). CDR3 length: 16 amino acids. CDR3 amino acids: CASSYSQGGEDTEAFF. The CDR3 region has the DNA TGTGCCAGCAGTTACTCTCAGGGAGGCGAAGACACTGAAGCTTTCTTT.

Worth noting for this clone: One end of the junction varies from germline; a read error may be responsible. This chain links TRBV28 with TRBJ1-5; 9 bases align to TRBD1. The V gene's germline CDR1 is MDHEN and CDR2 SYDVKM. The CDR3 has 14 amino acids. This CDR3 reads CASITGGRGQLQHF. CDR3 DNA sequence: TGTGCCAGCATAACAGGGGGCCGCGGTCAGCTCCAGCATTTT. Filled out from reference TRBV28 and TRBJ1-5, the complete variable domain reads DVKVTQSSRYLVKRTGEKVFLECVQDMDHENMFWYRQDPGLGLRLIYFSYDVKMKEKGDIPEGYSVSREKKERFSLILESASTNQTSMYLCASITGGRGQLQHFGDGTRLSIL.

The rearrangement uses TRBV5-4 and TRBJ2-7; 8 bases line up with TRBD2. After removal of 0 bases from V and 1 base from J, the junction contained 6 bases not matched to a gene. The CDR3 runs to 16 residues. Germline V CDR1 and CDR2: SGHNT, YYREEE (reference sequence). The CDR3, as DNA: TGTGCCAGCAGCTTGGCCGGGGGGGCCCCATCCTACGAGCAGTACTTC. Protein sequence: CASSLAGGAPSYEQYF.

The chain is built from TRBV13 and TRBJ2-2, with D hard to call. Trimming took off 5 bases at V and 4 bases at J, with 11 bases between the two ends. From germline, CDR1 is PRHDT and CDR2 FYEKMQ (reference sequence). The CDR3 has 14 residues. In nucleotides, the CDR3 is TGTGCCAGCAGCCCCAGCCCAGGCACCGGGGAGCTGTTTTTT. Translating gives CASSPSPGTGELFF.

The chain couples TRBV30 to TRBJ2-7, with D maybe TRBD2 (5 bases). V lost 0 bases and J lost 4, with 13 bases in between. The CDR3 loop spans 14 amino acids. Germline V gene lookup returns CDR1 GTSNPN and CDR2 SVGIG (reference sequence). CDR3 DNA: TGTGCCTGGAGTGTGGGTCTTTCGGGATACGAGCAGTACTTC. Translation: CAWSVGLSGYEQYF.

V and J are TRBV4-1 and TRBJ2-7; 8 bases fit TRBD2. Germline assignment: CDR1 MGHRA and CDR2 YSYEKL. The CDR3 covers 14 residues. V lost 2 bases to trimming and J lost 1 base; unmatched junction nucleotides: 1. CDR3 protein: CASSQRLASYEQYF. The CDR3 DNA sequence: TGCGCCAGCAGCCAAAGACTAGCGTCCTACGAGCAGTACTTC.

The chain joins TRBV7-7 to TRBJ2-1, with 14 bases lining up with TRBD2. This CDR3 has 18 residues. V was pared by 5 bases and J by 0 bases, with 6 bases of the junction left unmatched. Germline lookup yields CDR1 SSHAT and CDR2 FNYEAQ (reference sequence). Here the CDR3 reads CASSHGLAGGGSYNEQFF. As DNA, the CDR3 is TGTGCCAGCAGCCACGGACTAGCGGGAGGAGGCTCCTACAATGAGCAGTTCTTC.

This chain connects TRBV7-9 to TRBJ2-2; 8 bases match TRBD2. The CDR3 is 16 residues long. Germline values: CDR1 SEHNR, CDR2 FQNEAQ (reference sequence). Trimming at V came to 5 bases and at J to 5 bases, leaving 10 bases not matched to a gene. CDR3 protein: CASSPGGAGETGELFF. CDR3 nucleotide sequence: TGTGCCAGCAGCCCGGGGGGAGCGGGAGAGACCGGGGAGCTGTTTTTT.

Points on this clone: This CDR3 is also generated by other DNA sequences in the sample. This chain connects TRBV9 to TRBJ2-6, with 7 bases fitting TRBD1. Per germline, CDR1 SGDLS and CDR2 YYNGEE. The CDR3 runs to 18 residues. The V segment lost 3 bases and the J segment 4 bases; nucleotides outside the gene matches: 13. In nucleotides, the CDR3 is TGTGCCAGCAGCGCGCTGACAGGGATACCCTCCGGGGCCAACGTCCTGACTTTC. It codes for CASSALTGIPSGANVLTF.

This clone was picked up a small number of times. The chain is built from TRBV10-3 and TRBJ2-3; 7 nucleotides match TRBD2. The V and J ends lost 8 bases and 0 bases, in that order; junction bases with no gene match: 11. This CDR3 region has 16 residues. Per germline, CDR1 ENHRY and CDR2 SYGVKD. CDR3 DNA: TGTGCCATCGTGGCTAGCGGAAGTTCTAGCACAGATACGCAGTATTTT. Translated, it gives CAIVASGSSSTDTQYF.

CDR3 sequence: CASRTSGTGVFTEAFF. CDR3 coding DNA: TGTGCCAGTAGAACCTCCGGGACAGGGGTTTTCACTGAAGCTTTCTTT. The gene calls are TRBV19 and TRBJ1-1; 10 positions match TRBD1. Germline V lookup: CDR1 LNHDA, CDR2 SQIVND (reference sequence). The CDR3 spans 16 residues. J gave up 4 bases and V 6 bases, and 11 bases lay outside the gene matches.

This chain joins TRBV5-1 and TRBJ2-5, with D unclear. The CDR3 is 14 amino acids. Trimming shortened V by 1 base and J by 4 bases, and 11 bases separated the two germline ends. Germline V gene data show CDR1 as SGHRS and CDR2 as YFSETQ. The CDR3 DNA follows: TGCGCCAGCAGCTTGAGGAGTGGAAGAGAGACCCAGTACTTC. It is translated as CASSLRSGRETQYF.

This chain's CDR3 is CASSLTLLAISAEQYF. The CDR3 DNA sequence: TGTGCCAGCAGCTTAACGTTACTAGCAATATCCGCCGAGCAGTACTTC. The chain is built from TRBV13 and TRBJ2-7, with D maybe TRBD2 (6 bases). CDR1 is PRHDT, CDR2 FYEKMQ, per germline (reference sequence). CDR3 length: 16 amino acids. Trimming removed 2 bases at V and 6 bases at J, with 20 bases between.

The V and J genes are TRBV5-1 and TRBJ2-1; TRBD2 matches at 9 bases. V lost 0 bases to trimming and J lost 10 bases; unmatched junction nucleotides: 20. The CDR3 covers 19 residues. Germline CDR1 and CDR2: SGHRS and YFSETQ. Written as DNA, the CDR3 is TGCGCCAGCAGCTTGGGTTGGTCGTCCTCCCTAGCGGGGACCGGGGAGCAGTTCTTC. It translates to CASSLGWSSSLAGTGEQFF. The variable domain in full, with the rest retrieved from reference TRBV5-1 and TRBJ2-1, is KAGVTQTPRYLIKTRGQQVTLSCSPISGHRSVSWYQQTPGQGLQFLFEYFSETQRNKGNFPGRFSGRQFSNSRSEMNVSTLELGDSALYLCASSLGWSSSLAGTGEQFFGPGTRLTVL.

The CDR3 DNA reads TGCAGTGCTAGACCTAGCAATGAGCAGTTCTTC. This sequence encodes CSARPSNEQFF. V usage is TRBV20-1 and J usage is TRBJ2-1; D remains ambiguous. The V gene lost 2 bases and the J gene lost 6 bases, with 5 bases spanning the gap. CDR1 and CDR2 from the germline V gene are DFQATT and SNEGSKA (reference sequence). The CDR3 totals 11 residues.

The rearrangement uses TRBV7-9 and TRBJ1-1, with D unresolved. CDR1 and CDR2 from the germline V gene are SEHNR and FQNEAQ (reference sequence). CDR3 size: 14 residues. V lost 7 bases, J lost 4 bases, and 16 bases lay in between. The CDR3, as DNA: TGTGCCAGCATCATTGCAGGACTACTCACTGAAGCTTTCTTT. Its translation: CASIIAGLLTEAFF. Full variable domain (remainder filled in from reference TRBV7-9 and TRBJ1-1): DTGVSQNPRHKITKRGQNVTFRCDPISEHNRLYWYRQTLGQGPEFLTYFQNEAQLEKSRLLSDRFSAERPKGSFSTLEIQRTEQGDSAMYLCASIIAGLLTEAFFGQGTRLTVV.

The chain is built from TRBV19 and TRBJ1-1; D is unclear. The V end was cut by 4 bases, the J end by 2 bases, with 11 bases between. Germline lookup yields CDR1 LNHDA and CDR2 SQIVND (reference sequence). The CDR3 is 14 residues long. CDR3 DNA: TGTGCCAGTAGTACCAAACCGGGTAACACTGAAGCTTTCTTT. It specifies CASSTKPGNTEAFF.

The V and J genes are TRBV6-1 and TRBJ2-2; 8 bases align to TRBD1. The CDR3 length is 14 residues. Unmatched junction bases numbered 3, after V lost 6 bases and J lost 3 bases. The germline gives CDR1 MNHNS, CDR2 SASEGT. The CDR3 DNA follows: TGTGCCAGCAGCAGACAGGGGTACACCGGGGAGCTGTTTTTT. Its protein is CASSRQGYTGELFF.

The chain uses TRBV2 and TRBJ2-1; 9 nucleotides line up with TRBD1. CDR1 and CDR2 from the germline V gene are SNHLY and FYNNEI. This CDR3 region has 16 residues. After removal of 2 bases from V and 9 bases from J, the junction contained 11 bases not matched to a gene. CDR3 DNA sequence: TGTGCCAGCAGTGAAAAGTGGGACAGGGTGAGCATTGAGCAGTTCTTC. Translating it yields CASSEKWDRVSIEQFF.

This sequence joins TRBV4-1 and TRBJ2-7, with 9 bases identical to TRBD1. With 11 bases clipped from V and 2 bases from J, the junction kept 13 bases outside the gene matches. The CDR3 is 15 amino acids. The V gene's germline CDR1 is MGHRA and CDR2 YSYEKL. The chain's CDR3 is CADRGYTYEAYEQYF. CDR3 nucleotides: TGCGCCGACAGGGGGTATACCTATGAGGCCTACGAGCAGTACTTC.

A single count supports this clone. The chain links TRBV6-6 to TRBJ2-2; D possibly corresponds to TRBD1 (6 bases). V was pared by 6 bases and J by 3 bases, with 11 bases between. This CDR3 comprises 14 residues. Germline CDR1 and CDR2: MNHNY and SVGAGI (reference sequence). The CDR3 nucleotides are TGTGCCAGCAGGTCAACAGGGCACACCGGGGAGCTGTTTTTT. It yields the protein CASRSTGHTGELFF.